The clone carrying this TCR beta chain has a single count. Its antigen is unknown. These data belong to a study of T cell repertoires in aging, cancer and after chemotherapy. About the research overall: Six age groups, ranging from 30 or younger to 70 or older, included the donors. Patients with glioblastoma brain tumors were sampled before and after temozolomide-based therapy. Study outcomes and limitations: In healthy donors, age-related TCR diversity loss mainly reflected lost richness.

The template was genomic DNA from peripheral blood, not RNA. A mixed TRB-A/B primer pool amplified rearranged TRB by multiplex touch-down PCR. TCRdb reprocessed the multiplex PCR reads with MiXCR, giving one entry per CDR3 protein. In the table there are roughly 900 distinct CDR3 sequences, 25% to 35% of which are singletons. Germline-derived CDR1 and CDR2 are MNHNS and SASEGT. After removal of 5 bases from V and 9 bases from J, the junction contained 5 bases not matched to a gene. This CDR3 contains 14 residues. The origin of this receptor is a human donor with a solid tumor. The chain has TRBV6-1 and TRBJ2-5, with 14 bases aligning to TRBD2. Sequencing was done on a sample of blood. CDR3 coding DNA: TGTGCCAGCAGTCCTGGACTAGCGGGGGGAGCCCAGTACTTC. Translating it yields CASSPGLAGGAQYF.